The 10 T cell receptor beta chains given below trace back to one sample, sequenced in a study of shared clonotypes between healthy human individuals. Here immunoSEQ multiplex PCR was the method, and the copy in TCRdb shows in-frame clones only, minus some. Among over 1.4 million clones listed, about 96% were seen once. Sample: naive CD4+ T cells sorted from blood. Subset noted: CD45RA+ positively selected. The receptors were sampled from a young man in good health.

On this clone: Other DNA sequences in the same sample also yield this CDR3. The chain has TRBV28 and TRBJ2-7; 9 nucleotides line up with TRBD1. Germline CDR1 reads MDHEN; CDR2 reads SYDVKM. The V segment lost 6 bases and the J segment 4 bases; nucleotides outside the gene matches: 7. The CDR3 length is 14 residues. This CDR3 reads CASSSGTGLYEQYF. The CDR3 DNA reads TGTGCCAGCAGCTCCGGGACAGGGCTGTACGAGCAGTACTTC.

This rearrangement joins TRBV7-2 to TRBJ2-5; D unclear. The germline V gene has CDR1 SGHTA and CDR2 FQGNSA. V was shortened by 5 bases and J by 1 base, with 14 bases between the two germline ends. This CDR3 spans 15 amino acids. CDR3 sequence reads: CASSPASHSQETQYF. CDR3 coding DNA: TGTGCCAGCAGCCCAGCTTCCCACTCCCAAGAGACCCAGTACTTC. The full variable domain, completed using reference TRBV7-2 and TRBJ2-5, is GAGVSQSPSNKVTEKGKDVELRCDPISGHTALYWYRQSLGQGLEFLIYFQGNSAPDKSGLPSDRFSAERTGGSVSTLTIQRTQQEDSAVYLCASSPASHSQETQYFGPGTRLLVL.

The V and J genes are TRBV7-9 and TRBJ1-1; the D is unclear. V lost 6 bases and J 2 bases, leaving 13 bases between the germline ends. Germline assignment: CDR1 SEHNR and CDR2 FQNEAQ (reference sequence). The CDR3 has 14 residues. The DNA for the CDR3 is TGTGCCAGCAGACCTCACACAGAAAACACTGAAGCTTTCTTT. This codes for CASRPHTENTEAFF.

This chain uses TRBV10-3 with TRBJ2-3, with 7 bases aligning to TRBD2. The CDR3 is 15 residues long. CDR1 and CDR2 (germline): ENHRY, SYGVKD. With 4 bases clipped from V and 5 bases from J, the junction kept 9 bases outside the gene matches. This CDR3 reads CAISVGGGPGDTQYF. The DNA for the CDR3 is TGTGCCATCAGTGTGGGGGGAGGGCCTGGAGATACGCAGTATTTT.

The chain combines TRBV5-1 with TRBJ2-2, with D maybe TRBD1 (6 bases). Germline loops: CDR1 SGHRS, CDR2 YFSETQ. Trimming cost V 5 bases and J 0 bases, with 11 bases left between them. There are 15 residues in the CDR3. This CDR3 reads CASSPGTPNTGELFF. The CDR3 coding sequence is TGCGCCAGCAGTCCCGGGACACCGAACACCGGGGAGCTGTTTTTT.

The chain has TRBV5-1 and TRBJ2-4; perhaps TRBD1 as D (5 bases). Germline CDR1 is SGHRS and CDR2 is YFSETQ. This CDR3 has 13 residues. Trimming took 4 bases from V and 7 from J, leaving 12 bases between them. In DNA form, the CDR3 reads TGCGCCAGCAGCCCGGACATCCTGAACATTCAGTACTTC. It specifies CASSPDILNIQYF.

The chain links TRBV7-8 to TRBJ2-2; possible D gene TRBD2, 6 bases. The CDR3 extends over 16 amino acids. The germline CDR1 and CDR2 sequences are SGHVS and FQNEAQ. Trimming pared 5 bases from V and 7 bases from J, leaving 20 bases between. The CDR3 bases are TGTGCCAGCAGCACCCGACTAGGGGCTGTGGACGGGGAGCTGTTTTTT. It translates to CASSTRLGAVDGELFF.

V gene TRBV5-4 combines with J gene TRBJ2-1; perhaps TRBD2 as D (5 bases). From germline, CDR1 is SGHNT and CDR2 YYREEE (reference sequence). V was clipped by 0 bases and J by 0 bases, with 16 bases between them. The CDR3 runs to 18 residues. The CDR3 sequence: CASSLEGSPGSSYNEQFF. DNA of the CDR3: TGTGCCAGCAGCTTGGAAGGATCTCCGGGGAGCTCCTACAATGAGCAGTTCTTC.

The gene calls are TRBV5-3 and TRBJ2-3; TRBD2 agrees at 11 bases. TRBV5-3 is recorded as an ORF, its role being uncertain. The CDR3 runs to 19 residues. Unmatched junction bases numbered 16, after V lost 5 bases and J lost 2 bases. CDR3 nucleotides: TGTGCCAGAAGGGAATGGGATTCTGTTAGCGGGAGGGCCACAGATACGCAGTATTTT. Protein: CARREWDSVSGRATDTQYF.

The rearrangement uses TRBV4-1 and TRBJ1-5, with TRBD1 identical over 10 bases. Germline trimming cut 1 base from V and 4 bases from J; bases unmatched to any gene: 4. Germline V gene data show CDR1 as MGHRA and CDR2 as YSYEKL. This CDR3 is built from 16 residues. CDR3 in amino acids: CASSQGGTGENQPQHF. The CDR3 bases are TGCGCCAGCAGCCAAGGGGGGACAGGGGAGAATCAGCCCCAGCATTTT.